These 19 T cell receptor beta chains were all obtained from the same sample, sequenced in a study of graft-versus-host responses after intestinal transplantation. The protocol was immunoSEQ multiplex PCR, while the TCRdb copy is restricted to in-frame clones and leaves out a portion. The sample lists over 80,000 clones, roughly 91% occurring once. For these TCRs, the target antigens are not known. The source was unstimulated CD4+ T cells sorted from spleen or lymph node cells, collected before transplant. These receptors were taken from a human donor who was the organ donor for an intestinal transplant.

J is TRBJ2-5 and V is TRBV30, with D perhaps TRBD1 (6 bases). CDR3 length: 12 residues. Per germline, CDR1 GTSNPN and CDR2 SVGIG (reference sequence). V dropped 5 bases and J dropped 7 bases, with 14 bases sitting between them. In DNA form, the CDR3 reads TGTGCCTGGGACAGGTCCGAGGGGACCCAGTACTTC. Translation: CAWDRSEGTQYF.

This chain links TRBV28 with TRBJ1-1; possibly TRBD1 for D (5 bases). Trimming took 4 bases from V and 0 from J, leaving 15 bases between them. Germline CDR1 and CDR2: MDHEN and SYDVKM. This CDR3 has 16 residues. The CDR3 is CASSSVLRGMNTEAFF. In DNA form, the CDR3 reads TGTGCCAGCAGTTCGGTACTTAGGGGCATGAACACTGAAGCTTTCTTT.

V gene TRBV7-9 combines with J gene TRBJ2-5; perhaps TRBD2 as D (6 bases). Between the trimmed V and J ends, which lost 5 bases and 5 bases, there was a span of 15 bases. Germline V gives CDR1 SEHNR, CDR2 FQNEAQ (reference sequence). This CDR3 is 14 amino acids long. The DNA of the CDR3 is TGTGCCAGCAGCCAAACCCCTGGGGGGGAGACCCAGTACTTC. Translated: CASSQTPGGETQYF.

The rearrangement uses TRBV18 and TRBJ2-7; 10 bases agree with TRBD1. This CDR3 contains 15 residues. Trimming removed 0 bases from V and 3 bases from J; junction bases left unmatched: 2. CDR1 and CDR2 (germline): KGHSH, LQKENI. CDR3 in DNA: TGTGCCAGCTCACCACCGGGACAGGGGTTCTACGAGCAGTACTTC. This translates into CASSPPGQGFYEQYF.

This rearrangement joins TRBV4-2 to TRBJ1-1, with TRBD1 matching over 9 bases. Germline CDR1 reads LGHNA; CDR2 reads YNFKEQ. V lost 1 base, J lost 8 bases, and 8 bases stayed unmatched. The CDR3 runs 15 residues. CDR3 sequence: CASSQGGRTGAEAFF. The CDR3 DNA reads TGTGCCAGCAGCCAAGGAGGGAGGACAGGGGCGGAAGCTTTCTTT.

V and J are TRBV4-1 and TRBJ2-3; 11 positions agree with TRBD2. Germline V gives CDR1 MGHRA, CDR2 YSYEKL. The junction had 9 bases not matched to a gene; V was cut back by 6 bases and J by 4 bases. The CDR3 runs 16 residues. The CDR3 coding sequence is TGCGCCAGCAGACAACCTAGCGGGGGGTTGGCAGATACGCAGTATTTT. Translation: CASRQPSGGLADTQYF.

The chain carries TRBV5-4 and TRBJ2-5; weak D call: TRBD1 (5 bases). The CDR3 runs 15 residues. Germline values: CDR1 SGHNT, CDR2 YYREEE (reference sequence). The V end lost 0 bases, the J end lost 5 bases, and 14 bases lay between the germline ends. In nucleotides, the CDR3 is TGTGCCAGCAGCTTGGACCAGGGATGGACGGAGACCCAGTACTTC. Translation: CASSLDQGWTETQYF.

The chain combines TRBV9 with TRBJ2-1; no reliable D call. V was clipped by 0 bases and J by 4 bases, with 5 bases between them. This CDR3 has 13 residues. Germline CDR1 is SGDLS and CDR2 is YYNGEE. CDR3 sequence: CASSVGHYNEQFF. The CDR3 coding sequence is TGTGCCAGCAGCGTAGGACATTACAATGAGCAGTTCTTC. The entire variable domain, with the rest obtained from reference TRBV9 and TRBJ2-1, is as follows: DSGVTQTPKHLITATGQRVTLRCSPRSGDLSVYWYQQSLDQGLQFLIQYYNGEERAKGNILERFSAQQFPDLHSELNLSSLELGDSALYFCASSVGHYNEQFFGPGTRLTVL.

This CDR3 is CASSGDRGSTDTQYF. The CDR3 DNA reads TGTGCCAGTAGCGGGGACAGGGGAAGCACAGATACGCAGTATTTT. V usage is TRBV19 and J usage is TRBJ2-3; 10 bases are shared with TRBD1. Germline-derived CDR1 and CDR2 are LNHDA and SQIVND (reference sequence). CDR3 size: 15 residues. Trimming at V came to 6 bases and at J to 0 bases, leaving 3 bases not matched to a gene. Filled out from reference TRBV19 and TRBJ2-3, the complete variable domain reads DGGITQSPKYLFRKEGQNVTLSCEQNLNHDAMYWYRQDPGQGLRLIYYSQIVNDFQKGDIAEGYSVSREKKESFPLTVTSAQKNPTAFYLCASSGDRGSTDTQYFGPGTRLTVL.

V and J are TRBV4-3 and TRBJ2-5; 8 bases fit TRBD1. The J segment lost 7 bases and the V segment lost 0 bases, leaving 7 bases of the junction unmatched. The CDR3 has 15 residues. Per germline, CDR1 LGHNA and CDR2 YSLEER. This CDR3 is CASSQETGVSGTQYF. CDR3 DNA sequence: TGCGCCAGCAGCCAAGAGACAGGGGTGAGTGGGACCCAGTACTTC.

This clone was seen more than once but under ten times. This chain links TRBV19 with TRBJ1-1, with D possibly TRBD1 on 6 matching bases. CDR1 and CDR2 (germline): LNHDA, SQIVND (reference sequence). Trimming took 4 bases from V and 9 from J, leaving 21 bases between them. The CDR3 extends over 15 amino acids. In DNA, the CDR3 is TGTGCCAGTAGTAGGCCCGCGAACAGGGAACCGCAAGCTTTCTTT. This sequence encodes CASSRPANREPQAFF.

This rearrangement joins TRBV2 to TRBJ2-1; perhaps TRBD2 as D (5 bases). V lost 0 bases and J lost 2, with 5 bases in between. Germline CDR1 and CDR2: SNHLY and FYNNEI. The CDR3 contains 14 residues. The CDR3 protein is CASSEARAYNEQFF. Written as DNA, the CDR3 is TGTGCCAGCAGTGAAGCGAGGGCCTACAATGAGCAGTTCTTC.

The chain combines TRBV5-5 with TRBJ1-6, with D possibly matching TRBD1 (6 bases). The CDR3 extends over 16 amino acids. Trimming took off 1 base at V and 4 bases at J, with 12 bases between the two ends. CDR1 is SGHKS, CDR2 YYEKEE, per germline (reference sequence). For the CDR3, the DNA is TGTGCCAGCAGCTTGATGCAGGGGATTTATAATTCACCCCTCCACTTT. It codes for CASSLMQGIYNSPLHF.

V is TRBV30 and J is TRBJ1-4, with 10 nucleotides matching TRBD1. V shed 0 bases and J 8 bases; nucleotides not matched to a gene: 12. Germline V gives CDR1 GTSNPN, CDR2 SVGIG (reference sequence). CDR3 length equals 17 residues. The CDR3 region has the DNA TGTGCCTGGAGTGTACGATTTTGGGGGACAGGGGAGGAAAAACTGTTTTTT. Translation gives CAWSVRFWGTGEEKLFF.

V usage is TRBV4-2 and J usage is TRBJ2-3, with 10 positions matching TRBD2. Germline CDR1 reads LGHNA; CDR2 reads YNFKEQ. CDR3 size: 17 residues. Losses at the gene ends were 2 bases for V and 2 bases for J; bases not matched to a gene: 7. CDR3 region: CASSQRRLAGNTDTQYF. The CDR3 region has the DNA TGTGCCAGCAGCCAAAGACGACTAGCGGGCAACACAGATACGCAGTATTTT.

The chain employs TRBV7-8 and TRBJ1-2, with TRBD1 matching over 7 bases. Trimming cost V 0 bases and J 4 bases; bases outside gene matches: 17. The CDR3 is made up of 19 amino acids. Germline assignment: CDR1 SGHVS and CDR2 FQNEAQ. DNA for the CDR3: TGTGCCAGCAGCTTAGCGACTGGTGGAGGGGGCGCAGGATCCTATGGCTACACCTTC. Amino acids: CASSLATGGGGAGSYGYTF.

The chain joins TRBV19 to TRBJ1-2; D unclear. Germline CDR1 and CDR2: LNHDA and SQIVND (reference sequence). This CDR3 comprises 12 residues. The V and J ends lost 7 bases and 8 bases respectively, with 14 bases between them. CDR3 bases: TGTGCCAGTAATCCGGGAGGTTACGGCTACACCTTC. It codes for CASNPGGYGYTF.

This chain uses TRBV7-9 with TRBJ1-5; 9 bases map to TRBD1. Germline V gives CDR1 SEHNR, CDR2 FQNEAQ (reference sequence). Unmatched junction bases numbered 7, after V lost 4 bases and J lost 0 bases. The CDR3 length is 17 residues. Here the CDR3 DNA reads TGTGCCAGCAGCTCCCAGGGACAGGGCCTTAGCAATCAGCCCCAGCATTTT. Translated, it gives CASSSQGQGLSNQPQHF.

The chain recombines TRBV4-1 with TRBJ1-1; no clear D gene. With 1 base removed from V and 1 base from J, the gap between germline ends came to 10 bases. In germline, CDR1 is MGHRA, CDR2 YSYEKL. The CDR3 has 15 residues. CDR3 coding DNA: TGCGCCAGCAGCCAAGTTCCGTCGAGGAACACTGAAGCTTTCTTT. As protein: CASSQVPSRNTEAFF.